Included here is one TCR beta chain sequence, with context. The specificity of this receptor is unknown. Base quality data are lacking; no much larger clone is found one base away. The sample originates from a study of blood T cell repertoires in COVID-19 (dated by TCRdb to the early 2020s). General notes on the study: Samples from collaborators originated in the United States, Italy and Spain and spanned both the acute and convalescent phases of COVID-19. The prospective study material was composed of cDNA or gDNA derived from T cells, B-cell-depleted T cells, or PBMCs. Deeply sampled blood TCRbeta repertoires from subjects exposed to, actively infected with, or recovered from COVID-19 were included in the dataset. The repertoires were made available in a free public database intended to serve as a resource for research on the immune response to SARS-CoV-2. Samples were obtained from the ongoing ImmuneRACE study (first 160 participants) and from over 1,000 subjects provided by 6 global collaborators. Sample metadata almost always included a de-identified subject ID, COVID-19 status, age in years and sex. Where available, HLA class I and class II types were taken from metadata supplied by the sample provider and were not determined by assay-based typing. What the research found in general, with its limitations: How much clinical and demographic metadata was included differed by source and by participant, and the metadata was provided uncurated.

CDR3 length: 18 amino acids, cysteine to phenylalanine. The read is trimmed to its CDR3 DNA, 54 bases read in frame from base 1. V loses 5 bases of germline sequence and J loses 5 bases, and the interval between the two ends is 27 bases. Via the germline V gene, CDR1 is SGHVS and CDR2 FQNEAQ. TCRbeta CDR3 regions were amplified from genomic DNA by means of the immunoSEQ Assay, a bias-controlled multiplex PCR. The original methods were these. Within the assay, amplification of reference gene primers was used to estimate how many nucleated cells each sample contained. To quantify the absolute abundance of each unique TCRbeta CDR3 rearrangement, sequence reads were collapsed and filtered. For each sample, productive Simpson clonality was calculated by taking the square root of Simpson's diversity index across productive rearrangements. In TCRdb, the immuneACCESS table is reduced to in-frame sequences with V and J assigned. These tables do not hold every clone; where another copy was compared, an unresolved V gene accounts for under half, and the others remain unexplained. That table supplies the V and J calls and clone size; D and trimming were determined from the DNA. The sample table lists approximately 97,000 clones, 87% of them with a count of one. The top ten hold 2% of the sample.

Collaborating institutions collected whole blood in K2EDTA tubes following their own protocols. For TCRbeta analysis, collaborators shipped samples as frozen whole blood, isolated PBMCs, or DNA extracted from either of those sample types. Sequenced sample: peripheral blood. The receptor comes from a man aged 45-65 years with active COVID-19. The chain uses TRBV7-8 and TRBJ2-5; TRBD1 could be the D gene, as 6 bases match. In nucleotide form, the sequence is TGTGCCAGCAGCCGAAGGGGGTATGGGGGTACTCTGGGGGAGACCCAGTACTTC. It codes for CASSRRGYGGTLGETQYF. The full variable domain, with segments outside the CDR3 supplied by the reference TRBV7-8 and TRBJ2-5 proteins, appears as GAGVSQSPRYKVAKRGQDVALRCDPISGHVSLFWYQQALGQGPEFLTYFQNEAQLDKSGLPSDRFFAERPEGSVSTLKIQRTQQEDSAVYLCASSRRGYGGTLGETQYFGPGTRLLVL.